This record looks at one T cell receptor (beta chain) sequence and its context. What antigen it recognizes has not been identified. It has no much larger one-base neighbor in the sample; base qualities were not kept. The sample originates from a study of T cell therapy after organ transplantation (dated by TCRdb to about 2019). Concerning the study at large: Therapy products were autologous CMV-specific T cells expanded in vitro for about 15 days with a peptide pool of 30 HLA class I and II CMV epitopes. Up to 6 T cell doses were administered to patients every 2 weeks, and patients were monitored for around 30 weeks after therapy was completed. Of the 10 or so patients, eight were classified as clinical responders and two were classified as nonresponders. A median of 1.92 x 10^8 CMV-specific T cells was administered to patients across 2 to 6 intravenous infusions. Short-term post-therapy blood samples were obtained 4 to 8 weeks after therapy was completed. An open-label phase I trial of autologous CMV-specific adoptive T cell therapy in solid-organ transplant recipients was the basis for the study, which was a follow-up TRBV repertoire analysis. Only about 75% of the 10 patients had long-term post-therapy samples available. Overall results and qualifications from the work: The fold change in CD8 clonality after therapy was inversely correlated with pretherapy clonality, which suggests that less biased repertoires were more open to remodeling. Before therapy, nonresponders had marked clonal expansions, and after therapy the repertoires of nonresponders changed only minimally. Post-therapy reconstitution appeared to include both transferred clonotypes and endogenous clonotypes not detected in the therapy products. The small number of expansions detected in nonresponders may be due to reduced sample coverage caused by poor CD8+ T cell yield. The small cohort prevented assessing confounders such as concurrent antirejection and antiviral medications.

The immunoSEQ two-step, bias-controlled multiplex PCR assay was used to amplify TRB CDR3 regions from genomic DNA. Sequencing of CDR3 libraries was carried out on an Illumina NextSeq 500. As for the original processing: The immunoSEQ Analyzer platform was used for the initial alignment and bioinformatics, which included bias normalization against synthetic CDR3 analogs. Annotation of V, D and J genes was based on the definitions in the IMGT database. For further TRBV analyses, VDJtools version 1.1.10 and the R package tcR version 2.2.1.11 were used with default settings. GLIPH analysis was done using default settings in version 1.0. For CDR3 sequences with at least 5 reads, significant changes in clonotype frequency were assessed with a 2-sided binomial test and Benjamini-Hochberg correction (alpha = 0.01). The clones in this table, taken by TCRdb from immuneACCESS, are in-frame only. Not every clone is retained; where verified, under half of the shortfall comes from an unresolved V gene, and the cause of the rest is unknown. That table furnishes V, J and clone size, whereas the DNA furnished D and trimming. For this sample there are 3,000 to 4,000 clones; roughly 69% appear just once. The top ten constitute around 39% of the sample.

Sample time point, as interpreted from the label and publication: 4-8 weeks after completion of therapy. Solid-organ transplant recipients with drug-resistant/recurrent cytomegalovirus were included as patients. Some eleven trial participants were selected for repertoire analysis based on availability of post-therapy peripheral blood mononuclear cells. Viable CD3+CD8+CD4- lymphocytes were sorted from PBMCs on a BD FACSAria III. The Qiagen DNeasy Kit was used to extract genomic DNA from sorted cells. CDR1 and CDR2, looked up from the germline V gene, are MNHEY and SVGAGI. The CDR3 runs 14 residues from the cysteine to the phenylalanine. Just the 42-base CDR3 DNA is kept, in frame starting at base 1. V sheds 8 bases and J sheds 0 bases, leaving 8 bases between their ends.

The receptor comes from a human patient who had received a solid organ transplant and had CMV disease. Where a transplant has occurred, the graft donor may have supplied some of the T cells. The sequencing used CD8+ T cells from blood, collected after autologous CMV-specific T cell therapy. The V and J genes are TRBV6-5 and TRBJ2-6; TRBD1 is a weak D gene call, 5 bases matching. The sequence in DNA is TGTGCCAGCTCAGGGCTCTCTGGGGCCAACGTCCTGACTTTC. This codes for CASSGLSGANVLTF.